These T cell receptor beta chains were read from a single sample in a study of cytomegalovirus exposure and HLA in healthy donors. The protocol was immunoSEQ multiplex PCR, while the TCRdb copy is restricted to in-frame clones and leaves out a portion. Here the sample spans 95,000 to 150,000 clones, around 73% being singletons. Sequenced: PBMCs. These TCRs come from a man aged 60 to 75 in good health and CMV-seropositive. Each CDR3 is given with its conserved first and last residue.

V gene	J gene	CDR3 protein
TRBV20-1	TRBJ1-1	CSADRGTEAFF
TRBV5-4	TRBJ1-2	CASRSTSAYGYTF
TRBV29-1	TRBJ1-1	CSVGGWQGLHPPMNTEAFF
TRBV6-1	TRBJ2-5	CASSEQGAETQYF
TRBV27	TRBJ1-6	CASAGLYNSPLHF
TRBV7-2	TRBJ2-7	CASALGTGGYEQYF
TRBV4-2	TRBJ1-2	CASSQELNYGYTF
TRBV6-1	TRBJ1-1	CASSLQGKVTEAFF
TRBV6-5	TRBJ2-5	CASSGLAGLETQYF
TRBV7-3	TRBJ2-1	CASSFTPGGEQFF
TRBV28	TRBJ2-7	CASSLAAGNYEQYF
TRBV7-3	TRBJ1-1	CASSLGPGSITEAFF
TRBV18	TRBJ1-1	CASSPRGNTEAFF
TRBV19	TRBJ2-3	CASSIVGGGASDTQYF
TRBV27	TRBJ1-6	CASMPRVPYNSPLHF
TRBV28	TRBJ2-2	CASSLTLAGGGTGELFF
TRBV7-6	TRBJ2-6	CASSLVGAASSGANVLTF
TRBV6-4	TRBJ2-3	CASSPGEPTDTQYF
TRBV19	TRBJ1-5	CASRQGWSNQPQHF
TRBV13	TRBJ1-4	CASSLGTGTTNEKLFF
TRBV7-2	TRBJ2-2	CASSPGTGVTGELFF
TRBV5-4	TRBJ2-7	CASRLGQGREQYF
TRBV19	TRBJ2-7	CASTDRSYEQYF
TRBV30	TRBJ2-7	CAWMNGRLTYEQYF
TRBV4-1	TRBJ2-1	CASSQVAAISYNEQFF
TRBV5-1	TRBJ1-6	CASSLDIAEFNSPLHF
TRBV11-2	TRBJ2-3	CASSPLGTSADTQYF
TRBV5-1	TRBJ2-3	CASSSARGSTTDTQYF
TRBV2	TRBJ2-7	CASVGGRNEQYF
TRBV6-6	TRBJ1-1	CASSYFREWNTEAFF
TRBV19	TRBJ1-4	CASKAPGQTNEKLFF
TRBV4-1	TRBJ2-1	CASSHLPTSGGHHEQFF
TRBV5-1	TRBJ1-2	CASSLEWSGGYGYTF
TRBV29-1	TRBJ2-7	CSVRQGAYEQYF
TRBV29-1	TRBJ2-3	CSVVSSLKDTQYF
TRBV5-1	TRBJ2-7	CASSSGLAGGSMGRGNEQYF
TRBV6-5	TRBJ2-7	CASSWDTYEQYF
TRBV19	TRBJ1-2	CASSSSRARGYTF
TRBV18	TRBJ1-2	CASSPETDYGYTF
TRBV30	TRBJ1-2	CAWSIGTRANYGYTF
TRBV7-6	TRBJ2-1	CASSLEQGREVGQFF
TRBV10-1	TRBJ1-4	CASREPPERRNEKLFF
TRBV10-3	TRBJ2-7	CAISATGESYEQYF
TRBV28	TRBJ2-2	CASRASSGGARAGELFF
TRBV30	TRBJ1-6	CAWYKPRFMRNSPLHF
TRBV19	TRBJ2-1	CASSKYPLAGAYNEQFF
TRBV19	TRBJ1-1	CASSPRTEAFF
TRBV5-5	TRBJ2-7	CASSLEGQGLYEQYF